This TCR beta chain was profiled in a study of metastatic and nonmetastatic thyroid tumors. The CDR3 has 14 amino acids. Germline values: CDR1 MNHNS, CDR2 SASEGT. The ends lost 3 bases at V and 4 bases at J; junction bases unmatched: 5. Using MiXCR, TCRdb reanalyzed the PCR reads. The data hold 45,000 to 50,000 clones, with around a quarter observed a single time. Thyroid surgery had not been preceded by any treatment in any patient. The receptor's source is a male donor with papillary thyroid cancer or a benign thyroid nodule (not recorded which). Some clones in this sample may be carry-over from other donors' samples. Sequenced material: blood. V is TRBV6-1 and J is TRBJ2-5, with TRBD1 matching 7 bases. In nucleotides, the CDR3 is TGTGCCAGCAGTGAGACAGGGTCAGGAGAGACCCAGTACTTC. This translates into CASSETGSGETQYF.